The rows below give T cell receptor beta chains drawn from one sample of a study of cytomegalovirus exposure and HLA in healthy donors. This table comes from immunoSEQ multiplex PCR, and its TCRdb copy is limited to in-frame clones, with some not included. The sample records some 170,000 clones, roughly 8.7% being singletons. Specimen: PBMCs. All receptors come from a woman aged 25 to 39 in good health and CMV-seropositive. The CDR3 runs from the conserved cysteine through the conserved F or W. Each record gives: D gene, J gene, clone size, V gene, CDR3 protein, CDR3 DNA. A D gene is named only where the DNA matches it firmly. Some rows have no size entry. The others give once, few or many, or a class for an expanded clone.

.,TRBJ1-4,.,TRBV19,CASKLSGIQEKLFF,TGTGCCAGTAAACTCTCCGGGATACAGGAAAAACTGTTTTTT
.,TRBJ1-5,few,TRBV7-8,CASSLGRRDSNQPQHF,TGTGCCAGCAGCTTAGGGCGGAGGGATAGCAATCAGCCCCAGCATTTT
.,TRBJ2-3,few,TRBV9,CASSLPSGSTDTQYF,TGTGCCAGCAGTCTACCCTCGGGAAGCACAGATACGCAGTATTTT
TRBD2,TRBJ2-7,few,TRBV5-6,CASSLRLAGTYEQYF,TGTGCCAGCAGCTTGCGCCTAGCGGGGACCTACGAGCAGTACTTC
TRBD2,TRBJ2-3,.,TRBV2,CASSESLAGYTDTQYF,TGTGCCAGCAGTGAGAGCCTAGCGGGCTACACAGATACGCAGTATTTT
.,TRBJ2-3,few,TRBV6-1,CASSVGDTQYF,TGTGCCAGCAGTGTCGGAGATACGCAGTATTTT
TRBD2,TRBJ2-4,.,TRBV9,CASSVSRGDIQYF,TGTGCCAGCAGCGTCTCACGGGGGGACATTCAGTACTTC
.,TRBJ2-3,.,TRBV10-3,CAIRRGASTDTQYF,TGTGCCATCAGACGCGGGGCGAGCACAGATACGCAGTATTTT
.,TRBJ2-5,few,TRBV11-3,CASSLGLRNQETQYF,TGTGCCAGCAGCTTGGGGCTCCGGAACCAAGAGACCCAGTACTTC
.,TRBJ2-1,.,TRBV27,CASSLSGLPYNEQFF,TGTGCCAGCAGTTTATCGGGACTCCCATACAATGAGCAGTTCTTC
.,TRBJ2-7,.,TRBV4-1,CASSQAPNIQENSYEQYF,TGCGCCAGCAGCCAAGCCCCAAATATTCAGGAAAACTCCTACGAGCAGTACTTC
.,TRBJ2-3,few,TRBV5-1,CASSFNGQPSTDTQYF,TGCGCCAGCAGCTTCAATGGACAGCCCAGCACAGATACGCAGTATTTT
.,TRBJ1-2,.,TRBV14,CASSQNPAGGGTF,TGTGCCAGCAGCCAAAACCCTGCGGGGGGCGGAACCTTC
.,TRBJ1-1,.,TRBV29-1,CSVGGGTNTEAFF,TGCAGCGTTGGGGGAGGGACAAACACTGAAGCTTTCTTT
TRBD2,TRBJ2-3,.,TRBV5-1,CASARGGRTDTQYF,TGCGCCAGCGCCCGGGGGGGTAGGACAGATACGCAGTATTTT
.,TRBJ1-3,.,TRBV6-6,CASSYGRHDSGNTIYF,TGTGCCAGCAGTTACGGTAGACACGACTCTGGAAACACCATATATTTT
.,TRBJ1-1,.,TRBV10-2,CASSDGMVMVRVGANTEAFF,TGCGCCAGCAGTGACGGTATGGTGATGGTTAGGGTTGGGGCGAACACTGAAGCTTTCTTT
.,TRBJ2-2,.,TRBV29-1,CSVTSGYTGELFF,TGCAGCGTGACCTCAGGGTATACCGGGGAGCTGTTTTTT
.,TRBJ2-7,few,TRBV1,CTSSQDGLAGRNEQYF,TGCACCAGCAGCCAAGATGGACTAGCGGGGAGGAACGAGCAGTACTTC
TRBD1,TRBJ1-2,.,TRBV2,CASSEGWDRGAYGYTF,TGTGCCAGCAGTGAAGGGTGGGACAGGGGCGCCTATGGCTACACCTTC
.,TRBJ2-1,few,TRBV19,CASIDTLGGAYNEQFF,TGTGCCAGCATAGATACCTTGGGGGGTGCCTACAATGAGCAGTTCTTC
TRBD2,TRBJ2-5,.,TRBV6-1,CASELAENQETQYF,TGTGCCAGCGAACTAGCGGAGAACCAAGAGACCCAGTACTTC
TRBD1,TRBJ2-7,.,TRBV5-6,CASSSIGQGSYEQYF,TGTGCCAGCAGCAGTATAGGACAGGGGTCGTACGAGCAGTACTTC
.,TRBJ2-1,few,TRBV18,CASSPGLPSYNEQFF,TGTGCCAGCTCACCCGGACTACCCTCCTACAATGAGCAGTTCTTC
.,TRBJ2-7,.,TRBV7-9,CASSPEGRDYEQYF,TGTGCCAGCAGCCCAGAGGGACGGGACTACGAGCAGTACTTC
.,TRBJ1-1,.,TRBV10-3,CATLQGVNTEAFF,TGTGCCACCTTACAGGGTGTGAACACTGAAGCTTTCTTT
.,TRBJ2-3,.,TRBV5-6,CASSSLVTSTDTQYF,TGTGCCAGCAGCTCCCTAGTGACTAGCACAGATACGCAGTATTTT
.,TRBJ1-1,.,TRBV4-1,CASSQDRGGPNTEAFF,TGCGCCAGCAGCCAAGATCGGGGAGGCCCGAACACCGAAGCTTTCTTT
TRBD2,TRBJ2-5,few,TRBV19,CASSPTSGRARETQYF,TGTGCCAGTAGCCCCACTAGCGGGAGGGCCCGGGAGACCCAGTACTTC
.,TRBJ2-3,few,TRBV9,CASSVGTLPSTDTQYF,TGTGCCAGCAGCGTTGGGACTCTTCCTAGCACAGATACGCAGTATTTT
TRBD1,TRBJ2-1,.,TRBV7-9,CASSLVQGDEQFF,TGTGCCAGCAGCTTAGTTCAGGGGGATGAGCAGTTCTTC
.,TRBJ2-7,few,TRBV7-6,CASSLGGPGEQYF,TGTGCCAGCAGCTTAGGCGGTCCGGGAGAGCAGTACTTC
.,TRBJ2-2,.,TRBV7-6,CASSLAMNEGGLNTGELFF,TGTGCCAGCAGCTTAGCGATGAATGAGGGGGGGCTCAACACCGGGGAGCTGTTTTTT
.,TRBJ1-2,.,TRBV21-1,CASSKARLWQLYGYTF,TGTGCCAGCAGCAAAGCGCGGTTGTGGCAGCTCTATGGCTACACCTTC
TRBD1,TRBJ1-1,.,TRBV28,CASSFGGTGGTAFF,TGTGCCAGCAGTTTTGGTGGGACAGGGGGAACAGCTTTCTTT
.,TRBJ1-5,few,TRBV5-1,CASRALTGDNQPQHF,TGCGCCAGCAGGGCCCTCACGGGTGACAATCAGCCCCAGCATTTT
TRBD2,TRBJ2-3,.,TRBV9,CASSFLSGRASVDTQYF,TGTGCCAGCAGCTTCCTTAGCGGGAGGGCTTCAGTAGATACGCAGTATTTT
.,TRBJ1-1,.,TRBV13,CASSPLGQPDMEAFF,TGTGCCAGCAGCCCCTTGGGGCAGCCAGATATGGAAGCTTTCTTT
.,TRBJ1-1,.,TRBV6-6,CASNLRMNTEAFF,TGTGCCAGCAATCTCAGGATGAACACTGAAGCTTTCTTT
.,TRBJ2-7,few,TRBV29-1,CSVPLTGPTGEQYF,TGCAGCGTCCCCCTGACGGGCCCTACGGGAGAGCAGTACTTC